This T cell receptor (beta chain) was sequenced for a study of beta chain features in type 1 diabetes. Study findings and constraints: Type 1 diabetes patients had TCRB CDR3s that were shorter (moderately but significantly so) in all four CD4+ subsets.

Comment on this clone: Its antigen remains unidentified.

The isolated RNA, all of it, was reverse transcribed, so expressed TCRB transcripts were what got sequenced. The protocol was immunoSEQ multiplex PCR, while the TCRdb copy is restricted to in-frame clones and leaves out a portion. The data show roughly 230,000 clones, around 9.9% seen once. The sample consisted of naive CD4+ T cells from blood. The receptor comes from a man aged 30 to 45 with type 1 diabetes.

The CDR3: CASSLVSSYEQYF. For the CDR3, the DNA is TGCGCCAGCAGCTTGGTCAGCTCCTACGAGCAGTACTTC. This chain uses TRBV5-1 with TRBJ2-7, with unresolved D. The CDR3 length is 13 residues. V lost 0 bases and J lost 0, with 4 bases in between. Germline-derived CDR1 and CDR2 are SGHRS and YFSETQ.